The 7 T cell receptor beta chains in this list originate from one sample, sequenced in a study of T cell responses to AZD1222 COVID-19 vaccine. Using immunoSEQ multiplex PCR, the repertoire was profiled, and TCRdb retains in-frame clones only, with some absent. The repertoire has roughly 76,000 clones, about nine tenths of them found once; the top ten carry more than 2%. Source: peripheral blood, taken on day 0 of AZD1222 vaccination. The receptor set was obtained from an adult in good health.

The chain joins TRBV4-3 to TRBJ1-4; 7 nucleotides align to TRBD1. CDR3 length: 15 amino acids. CDR1 and CDR2 (germline): LGHNA, YSLEER. The V and J ends lost 1 base and 7 bases, in that order; junction bases with no gene match: 6. As DNA, the CDR3 is TGCGCCAGCAGCCAAGGAGACAGGGATGGTGAAAAACTGTTTTTT. Translating gives CASSQGDRDGEKLFF.

This rearrangement joins TRBV19 to TRBJ2-1, with D possibly matching TRBD2 (5 bases). CDR1 LNHDA and CDR2 SQIVND come from the germline V gene (reference sequence). Deletions cut 3 bases from V and 0 bases from J, with 9 bases between. The CDR3 contains 15 residues. The CDR3 loop reads CASSMSGSSYNEQFF. CDR3 coding DNA: TGTGCCAGTAGTATGTCGGGGAGCTCCTACAATGAGCAGTTCTTC.

The chain joins TRBV19 to TRBJ1-1, with D possibly TRBD1 on 5 matching bases. The germline gives CDR1 LNHDA, CDR2 SQIVND (reference sequence). CDR3 length: 14 residues. V shed 10 bases and J shed 7 bases, with 22 bases lying between them. The CDR3, as DNA: TGTGCCACCACGCGGGGGGGAGGGGACGGTGAAGCTTTCTTT. Encoded protein: CATTRGGGDGEAFF. Full variable domain (missing parts from reference TRBV19 and TRBJ1-1): DGGITQSPKYLFRKEGQNVTLSCEQNLNHDAMYWYRQDPGQGLRLIYYSQIVNDFQKGDIAEGYSVSREKKESFPLTVTSAQKNPTAFYLCATTRGGGDGEAFFGQGTRLTVV.

The CDR3, as DNA: TGCGCCAGCAGCTCAGGGGTTGGTGAAAAACTGTTTTTT. Translation: CASSSGVGEKLFF. The chain recombines TRBV5-1 with TRBJ1-4; tentative D call: TRBD1 (6 bases). The CDR3 loop spans 13 amino acids. Germline CDR1 SGHRS, CDR2 YFSETQ. Trimming removed 3 bases at V and 7 bases at J, with 10 bases between.

This rearrangement joins TRBV28 to TRBJ1-1; 7 nucleotides agree with TRBD1. V lost 5 bases, J lost 1 base, and 7 bases stayed unmatched. Per the germline V gene, CDR1 is MDHEN and CDR2 is SYDVKM. CDR3 length: 15 residues. The CDR3 spells CASSPYRDRNTEAFF. The CDR3 DNA reads TGTGCCAGCAGTCCCTACCGGGACAGGAACACTGAAGCTTTCTTT.

The table lists this clone with a count of one. The chain has TRBV10-3 and TRBJ1-4; 12 nucleotides match TRBD1. Germline values: CDR1 ENHRY, CDR2 SYGVKD. The CDR3 contains 13 residues. V trimming: 11 bases; J trimming: 11 bases; junction bases outside the gene matches: 9. The CDR3 sequence is CASRGGQGAKLFF. The CDR3 nucleotides read TGTGCCTCCCGAGGGGGACAGGGGGCCAAACTGTTTTTT.

The chain joins TRBV19 to TRBJ1-4, with D unresolved. The germline V gene encodes CDR1 LNHDA and CDR2 SQIVND (reference sequence). Trimming took off 3 bases at V and 3 bases at J, with 8 bases between the two ends. The CDR3 consists of 14 residues. The CDR3 here is CASSMLGANEKLFF. CDR3 in DNA: TGTGCCAGTAGTATGCTGGGAGCTAATGAAAAACTGTTTTTT.